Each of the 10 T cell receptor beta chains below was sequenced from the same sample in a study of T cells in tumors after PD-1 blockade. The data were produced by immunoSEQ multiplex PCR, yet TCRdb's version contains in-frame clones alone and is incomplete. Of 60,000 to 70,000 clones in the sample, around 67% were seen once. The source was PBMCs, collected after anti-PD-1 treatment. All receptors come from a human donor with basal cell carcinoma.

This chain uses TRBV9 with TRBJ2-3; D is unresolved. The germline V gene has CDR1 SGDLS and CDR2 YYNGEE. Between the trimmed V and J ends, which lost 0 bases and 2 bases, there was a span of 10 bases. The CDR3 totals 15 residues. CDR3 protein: CASSVEVRYTDTQYF. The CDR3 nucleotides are TGTGCCAGCAGCGTAGAAGTCAGATACACAGATACGCAGTATTTT.

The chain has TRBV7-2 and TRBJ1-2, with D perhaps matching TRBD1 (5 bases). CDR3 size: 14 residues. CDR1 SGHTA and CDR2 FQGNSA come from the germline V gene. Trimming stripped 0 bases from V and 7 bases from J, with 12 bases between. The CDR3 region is CASSLARGATGYTF. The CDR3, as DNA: TGTGCCAGCAGCTTAGCTCGTGGGGCTACTGGCTACACCTTC.

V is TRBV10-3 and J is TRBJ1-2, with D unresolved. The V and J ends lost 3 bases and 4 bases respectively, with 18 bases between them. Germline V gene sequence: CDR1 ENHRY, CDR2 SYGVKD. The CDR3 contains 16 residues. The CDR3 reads CAISDPYIRGSYGYTF. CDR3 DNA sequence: TGTGCCATCAGTGACCCCTACATCCGAGGAAGCTATGGCTACACCTTC.

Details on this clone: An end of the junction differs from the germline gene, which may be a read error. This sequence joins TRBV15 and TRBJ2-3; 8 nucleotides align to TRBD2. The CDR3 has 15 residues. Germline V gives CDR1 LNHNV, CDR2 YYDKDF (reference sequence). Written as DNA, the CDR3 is TGTGCCACCAGCCGAGAGCGGGGGAGCACAGATACGCAGTATTTT. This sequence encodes CATSRERGSTDTQYF.

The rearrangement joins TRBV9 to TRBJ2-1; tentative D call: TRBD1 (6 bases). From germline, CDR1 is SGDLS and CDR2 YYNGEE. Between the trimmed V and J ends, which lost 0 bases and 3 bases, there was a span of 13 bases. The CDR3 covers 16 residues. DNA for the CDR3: TGTGCCAGCAGCGTAGCGTCAGGGGTGGGCTACAATGAGCAGTTCTTC. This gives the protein CASSVASGVGYNEQFF.

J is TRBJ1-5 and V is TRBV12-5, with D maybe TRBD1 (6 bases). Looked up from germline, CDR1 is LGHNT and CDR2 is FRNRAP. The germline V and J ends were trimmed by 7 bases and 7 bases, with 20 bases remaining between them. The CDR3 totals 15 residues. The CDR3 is CASAPDSSLRQPQHF. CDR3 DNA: TGTGCTAGTGCCCCGGACAGCTCGTTAAGACAGCCCCAGCATTTT.

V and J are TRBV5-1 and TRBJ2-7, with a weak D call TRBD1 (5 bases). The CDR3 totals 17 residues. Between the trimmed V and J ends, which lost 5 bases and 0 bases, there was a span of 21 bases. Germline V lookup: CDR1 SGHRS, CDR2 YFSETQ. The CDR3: CASSFGVTGYLSYEQYF. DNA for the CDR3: TGCGCCAGCAGTTTTGGGGTTACAGGCTACCTCTCCTACGAGCAGTACTTC.

Here the CDR3 DNA reads TGTGCCAGCAAGACAGGGGGCGCTTCTGGCTACACCTTC. It encodes CASKTGGASGYTF. The V gene is TRBV4-2, the J gene TRBJ1-2; 10 nucleotides match TRBD1. V lost 7 bases to trimming and J lost 7 bases; unmatched junction nucleotides: 6. This CDR3 is 13 amino acids long. CDR1 LGHNA and CDR2 YNFKEQ come from the germline V gene.

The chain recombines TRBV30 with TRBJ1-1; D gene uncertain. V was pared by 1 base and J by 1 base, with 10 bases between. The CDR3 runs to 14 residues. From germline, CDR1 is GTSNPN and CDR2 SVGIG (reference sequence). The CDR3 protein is CAWSGRAGNTEAFF. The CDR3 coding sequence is TGTGCCTGGAGTGGAAGGGCAGGGAACACTGAAGCTTTCTTT.

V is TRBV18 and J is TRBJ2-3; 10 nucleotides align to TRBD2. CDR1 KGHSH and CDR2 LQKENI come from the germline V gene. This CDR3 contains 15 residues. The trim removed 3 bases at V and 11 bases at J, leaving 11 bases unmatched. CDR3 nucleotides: TGTGCCAGCTCACCCACAGCGGGGGGGCCCGGGGGGCAGTATTTT. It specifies CASSPTAGGPGGQYF.